This note documents a single T cell receptor beta chain sequence. Its antigen is currently unknown. These data originate in a study of identical twins. Study-wide findings and caveats: There were fewer insertions in abundant cord blood beta clonotypes, but memory repertoires showed no such pattern. Partly confounded zero-insertion analyses could result from invariant MAIT and iNKT cells.

This CDR3 comprises 14 residues. Germline CDR1 reads SGHRS; CDR2 reads YFSETQ. V was pared by 5 bases and J by 5 bases, with 16 bases between. cDNA carried unique molecular identifiers, and a universal primer site was added by template switching. TCRdb called the 5' RACE reads again in MiXCR, with one record for every CDR3 protein. The sample lists around 530,000 distinct CDR3 sequences; nearly 15% were seen once. Everyone who donated was a healthy Caucasian. The same sample was also studied in work on yellow fever vaccine responses in identical twins.

The sample taken for sequencing was CD4+ T cells sorted from blood. The chain couples TRBV5-1 to TRBJ2-5, with a weak D call TRBD1 (7 bases). The sequence was obtained from a young woman in good health. The DNA of the CDR3 is TGCGCCAGCAGTTCCAGGACAGGAGGGGAGACCCAGTACTTC. Its protein is CASSSRTGGETQYF.